This paragraph covers one TCR beta chain sequence. The antigen is not known. This table comes from immunoSEQ multiplex PCR, and its TCRdb copy is limited to in-frame clones, with some not included. The sample lists about 460,000 clones, roughly three quarters occurring once. This record comes from a study of shared clonotypes between healthy human individuals. Background on the study: A few men and a couple of women, aged 18 to 49, were donors. Study findings and constraints: An expected dependence of interdonor clonotype sharing on sequencing depth was noted. Represented diversity, genetic and exposure-history alike, was limited by few donors.

Unsorted samples, those not sorted, used some 100 million PBMCs for genomic DNA. Per germline, CDR1 SGHVS and CDR2 FNYEAQ. This CDR3 is 14 amino acids long. Between the trimmed V and J ends, which lost 0 bases and 9 bases, there was a span of 14 bases. This receptor was identified in a woman between 40 and 55 years old in good health. Some clones in this sample may be carry-over from other donors' samples. Sequencing used PBMCs. The rearrangement joins TRBV7-6 to TRBJ2-5; D remains unclear. CDR3 region: CASSLAAQSLAQYF. CDR3 DNA: TGTGCCAGCAGCTTAGCGGCACAGAGCTTGGCCCAGTACTTC.